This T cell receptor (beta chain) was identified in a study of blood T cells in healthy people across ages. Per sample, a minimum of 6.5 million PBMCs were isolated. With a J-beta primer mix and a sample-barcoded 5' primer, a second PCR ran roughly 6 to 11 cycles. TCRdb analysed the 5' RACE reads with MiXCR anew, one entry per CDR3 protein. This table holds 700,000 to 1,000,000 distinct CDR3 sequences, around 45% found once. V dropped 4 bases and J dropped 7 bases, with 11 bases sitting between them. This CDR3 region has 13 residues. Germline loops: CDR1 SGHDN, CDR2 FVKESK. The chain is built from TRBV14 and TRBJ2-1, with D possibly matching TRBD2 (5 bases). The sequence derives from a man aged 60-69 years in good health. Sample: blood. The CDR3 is CASSRFPGNEQFF. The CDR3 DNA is TGTGCCAGCAGCCGGTTCCCGGGGAATGAGCAGTTCTTC.